The rows below give T cell receptor beta chains drawn from one sample of a study of neoadjuvant anti-PD-1 for oral cavity cancer. Clones were sequenced by immunoSEQ multiplex PCR, and TCRdb holds only the in-frame ones, with some missing. Of 50,000 to 65,000 clones listed, 65% to 85% were seen once; the top ten hold 2% to 3%. The material was PBMCs, obtained before nivolumab (anti-PD-1) treatment. The receptors come from a person aged 35-79 years with oral cavity squamous cell carcinoma. CDR3s include the opening cysteine and the closing phenylalanine or tryptophan. The D gene is left open where the match is weak. Expanded clones get a size class; other rows say once, few or many, or leave the size out.

j_gene: TRBJ2-7; v_gene: TRBV14; d_gene: -; abundance: -; CDR3nt: TGTGCCAGCAGCCAAGAGGGAACCGACGGGGCGGGGGAGCAGTACTTC; CDR3aa: CASSQEGTDGAGEQYF
j_gene: TRBJ1-6; v_gene: TRBV11-2; d_gene: -; abundance: many; CDR3nt: TGTGCCAGCAGCTTTTTTGAATCACCCCTCCACTTT; CDR3aa: CASSFFESPLHF
j_gene: TRBJ1-2; v_gene: TRBV20-1; d_gene: TRBD1; abundance: -; CDR3nt: TGCAGTGCCAGGACAGGCTATGGCTACACCTTC; CDR3aa: CSARTGYGYTF
j_gene: TRBJ1-5; v_gene: TRBV7-2; d_gene: TRBD1; abundance: few; CDR3nt: TGTGCCAGCAGCTCGACAGGGAACAATCAGCCCCAGCATTTT; CDR3aa: CASSSTGNNQPQHF
j_gene: TRBJ2-5; v_gene: TRBV5-1; d_gene: TRBD1; abundance: once; CDR3nt: TGCGCCAGCAGCCCCCAGGGGGCTGCGGCCCAGTACTTC; CDR3aa: CASSPQGAAAQYF
j_gene: TRBJ1-5; v_gene: TRBV19; d_gene: TRBD1; abundance: -; CDR3nt: TGTGCCAGTAGGCTGACAGGGAGGGGCAATCAGCCCCAGCATTTT; CDR3aa: CASRLTGRGNQPQHF
j_gene: TRBJ2-4; v_gene: TRBV19; d_gene: TRBD2; abundance: -; CDR3nt: TGTGCCAGTAGTAAGAGCGGGGGAAACATTCAGTACTTC; CDR3aa: CASSKSGGNIQYF
j_gene: TRBJ1-5; v_gene: TRBV5-6; d_gene: -; abundance: -; CDR3nt: TGTGCCAGCAGCCAGCAGGCCGGGAGGAATAGCAATCAGCCCCAGCATTTT; CDR3aa: CASSQQAGRNSNQPQHF
j_gene: TRBJ1-1; v_gene: TRBV11-2; d_gene: -; abundance: -; CDR3nt: TGTGCCAGCAGCCGGGATCTGATAAACACTGAAGCTTTCTTT; CDR3aa: CASSRDLINTEAFF
j_gene: TRBJ2-1; v_gene: TRBV7-3; d_gene: TRBD2; abundance: -; CDR3nt: TGTGCCAGCAGCTTAACGACTAGCGGGAGTGAGCAGTTCTTC; CDR3aa: CASSLTTSGSEQFF
j_gene: TRBJ1-5; v_gene: TRBV27; d_gene: -; abundance: few; CDR3nt: TGTGCCAGCAGCCGAACGGCCGGACCCCAGCATTTT; CDR3aa: CASSRTAGPQHF
j_gene: TRBJ2-7; v_gene: TRBV19; d_gene: -; abundance: -; CDR3nt: TGTGCCAGTAGTATGTGGGGGATAAGCTCCTACGAGCAGTACTTC; CDR3aa: CASSMWGISSYEQYF